One and the same sample provided the 2 T cell receptor beta chains below, sequenced in a study of blood T cells in healthy people across ages. The second PCR ran roughly 6 to 12 cycles with a sample-barcoded 5' primer and J-beta primers. TCRdb re-called the 5' RACE reads with MiXCR, one entry per CDR3 protein. The sample contains roughly 2 million distinct CDR3 sequences, less than 50% of which appear only once. Sequencing input: blood. The receptors shown here come from a woman aged 40-49 years in good health.

V usage is TRBV20-1 and J usage is TRBJ2-3, with D uncertain. The ends were cut back, 3 bases at V and 0 bases at J, with 13 bases in the middle. The CDR3 runs to 15 residues. Looked up from germline, CDR1 is DFQATT and CDR2 is SNEGSKA (reference sequence). CDR3 sequence: CSASTGHQSTDTQYF. CDR3 DNA sequence: TGCAGTGCTAGTACTGGGCATCAGAGCACAGATACGCAGTATTTT.

This clonotype was counted once. The chain is built from TRBV10-3 and TRBJ2-1; TRBD1 agrees at 7 bases. The CDR3 is 14 amino acids. The germline V gene has CDR1 ENHRY and CDR2 SYGVKD. Losses at the gene ends were 9 bases for V and 0 bases for J; bases not matched to a gene: 5. The CDR3 nucleotides read TGTGCCATTTCGGACAGGCTCTCCTACAATGAGCAGTTCTTC. Its protein is CAISDRLSYNEQFF.